Detailed here is one T cell receptor (beta chain). No antigen is known for it. Per-base quality was not reported, and no clone a single base away is much larger than it. Each collaborating institution followed its own protocols to collect whole blood in K2EDTA tubes. For TCRbeta analysis, collaborator samples were shipped as frozen whole blood, as isolated PBMCs, or as DNA extracted from either sample type. The immunoSEQ Assay, a bias-controlled multiplex PCR, was used to amplify TCRbeta CDR3 regions from genomic DNA. Processing in the source paper ran as follows. Nucleated cell counts per sample were estimated from amplification of reference gene primers within the assay. Sequence reads were collapsed and filtered to measure the absolute abundance of every unique TCRbeta CDR3 rearrangement. For each sample, productive Simpson clonality was calculated as the square root of Simpson's diversity index over productive rearrangements. TCRdb mirrors the immuneACCESS table, restricted to in-frame sequences. Some clones are absent from its copies; in checked studies, under half trace to an unresolved V gene, and the reason for the others is unknown. That table is the source of V, J and clone size, and D and trimming were worked out from the DNA. The sample table holds about 88,000 clones, of which 80% to 90% were seen once. The ten largest account for roughly 4.9% of the sample.

The sample is drawn from a study of blood T cell repertoires in COVID-19 (dated by TCRdb to about 2020). Describing the broader study: The collaborator samples originated in the United States, Italy and Spain and spanned the acute and convalescent phases of COVID-19. The material from the prospective study consisted of cDNA or gDNA derived from T cells, B-cell-depleted T cells, or PBMCs. Subjects who had been exposed to COVID-19, were actively infected with it, or had recovered from it provided the deeply sampled blood TCRbeta repertoires that made up the dataset. The repertoires were made available in a free public database intended to serve as a resource for research on the immune response to SARS-CoV-2. The samples were drawn from the first 160 participants of the ongoing ImmuneRACE study and from more than 1,000 subjects provided by 6 global collaborators. The sample metadata nearly always contained a de-identified subject ID, COVID-19 status, age in years and sex. Where HLA class I and class II types were available, the types were taken from metadata supplied by the sample provider, not from assay-based typing.

Findings and caveats that apply to the study as a whole: How much clinical and demographic metadata was included differed by source and by participant, and the metadata was provided uncurated.

The germline V end is reduced by 7 bases and the J end by 4 bases; junction bases left unmatched: 5. Via the germline V gene (reference sequence), CDR1 is LNHDA and CDR2 SQIVND. Measured from the cysteine to the phenylalanine, the CDR3 is 14 residues long. The only DNA kept is the CDR3, 42 bases in frame from the first base. The sequence was obtained from a woman older than 75 with active COVID-19. The chain uses TRBV19 and TRBJ2-1; TRBD1 lines up with 9 middle nucleotides. The sample comprised peripheral blood. The DNA sequence is TGTGCCAGTAAACAGGGGGCGCAGTACAATGAGCAGTTCTTC. Its translation reads: CASKQGAQYNEQFF.